Shown below are 6 T cell receptor beta chains from a single sample sequenced in a study of T cell responses to AZD1222 COVID-19 vaccine. Data came from immunoSEQ multiplex PCR; TCRdb stores just in-frame clones and leaves some out. This table holds about 76,000 clones, 88% found once. The sample here was peripheral blood, taken on day 0 of MenACWY control vaccination. The receptors were sampled from an adult in good health.

The CDR3 DNA follows: TGCAGCGTTTCGACAGGTTGGGTGGGGAGTACTGAAGCTTTCTTT. It translates to CSVSTGWVGSTEAFF. V gene TRBV29-1 combines with J gene TRBJ1-1, with D possibly TRBD1 on 6 matching bases. The CDR3 spans 15 residues. Germline CDR1 is SQVTM and CDR2 is ANQGSEA. V lost 5 bases and J lost 5, with 21 bases in between. The whole variable domain, remainder taken from reference TRBV29-1 and TRBJ1-1, is SAVISQKPSRDICQRGTSLTIQCQVDSQVTMMFWYRQQPGQSLTLIATANQGSEATYESGFVIDKFPISRPNLTFSTLTVSNMSPEDSSIYLCSVSTGWVGSTEAFFGQGTRLTVV.

This rearrangement joins TRBV6-5 to TRBJ2-1; the match to TRBD1 covers 8 bases. Unmatched junction bases numbered 7, after V lost 8 bases and J lost 4 bases. The germline CDR1 and CDR2 sequences are MNHEY and SVGAGI. The CDR3 has 14 residues. The CDR3 here is CASGYRGFYNEQFF. The DNA of the CDR3 is TGTGCCAGCGGCTACAGGGGGTTTTACAATGAGCAGTTCTTC.

The J gene is TRBJ1-4, the V gene TRBV19, with D tentatively TRBD1 (6 bases). The CDR3 has 15 amino acids. Germline loops: CDR1 LNHDA, CDR2 SQIVND (reference sequence). Trimming pared 6 bases from V and 6 bases from J, leaving 17 bases between. The CDR3 here is CASRSPGGADEKLFF. The CDR3 nucleotides read TGTGCCAGTAGATCCCCTGGGGGCGCCGATGAAAAACTGTTTTTT. The whole variable domain, remainder taken from reference TRBV19 and TRBJ1-4, is DGGITQSPKYLFRKEGQNVTLSCEQNLNHDAMYWYRQDPGQGLRLIYYSQIVNDFQKGDIAEGYSVSREKKESFPLTVTSAQKNPTAFYLCASRSPGGADEKLFFGSGTQLSVL.

This chain connects TRBV13 to TRBJ2-1; D is perhaps TRBD2 (5 bases). V was pared by 4 bases and J by 0 bases, with 13 bases between. CDR3 length equals 16 residues. CDR1 is PRHDT, CDR2 FYEKMQ, per germline (reference sequence). The CDR3 sequence is CASSSTREISYNEQFF. As DNA, the CDR3 is TGTGCCAGCAGCTCCACTAGAGAAATCTCCTACAATGAGCAGTTCTTC.

This chain links TRBV5-1 with TRBJ1-5; 7 bases map to TRBD1. CDR1 SGHRS and CDR2 YFSETQ come from the germline V gene. V lost 2 bases to trimming and J lost 7 bases; unmatched junction nucleotides: 6. The CDR3 spans 14 residues. The CDR3 DNA sequence: TGCGCCAGCAGCTTTACAGGGGAGGACCAGCCCCAGCATTTT. Translating gives CASSFTGEDQPQHF.

The chain links TRBV19 to TRBJ1-5; no clear D gene. Germline CDR1 reads LNHDA; CDR2 reads SQIVND (reference sequence). V was cut by 6 bases and J by 0 bases, with 9 bases left in between. This CDR3 has 14 residues. This chain's CDR3 is CASRESNSNQPQHF. CDR3 in DNA: TGTGCCAGTAGGGAGTCGAATAGCAATCAGCCCCAGCATTTT.